The rows below give T cell receptor beta chains drawn from one sample of a study of T cells after yellow fever vaccination. MiXCR, run by TCRdb on the 5' RACE reads, gives a single entry per CDR3 protein. Among around 260,000 distinct CDR3 sequences listed, about 5% were seen once. The sample consisted of CD4+ T cells sorted from PBMCs, taken on the day of the yellow fever booster vaccination. These receptors came from a man aged 18 to 35 who received the YFV17D yellow fever vaccine. The CDR3 runs from the conserved cysteine through the conserved F or W. The order of the fields is J gene, CDR3 length, V gene, CDR3 protein.

TRBJ2-7 13 TRBV7-2 CASSLARDGEQYF
TRBJ1-1 13 TRBV29-1 CSVGTGLGTEAFF
TRBJ1-2 14 TRBV4-3 CASSQGYTGLGYTF
TRBJ2-3 16 TRBV18 CASSLMASDVTDTQYF
TRBJ1-1 15 TRBV7-6 CASSAIRDRGTEAFF
TRBJ2-2 16 TRBV6-2/TRBV6-3 CASSYRRSYGPGELFF
TRBJ2-1 12 TRBV10-3 CATGRTYNEQFF
TRBJ2-5 15 TRBV6-2/TRBV6-3 CASSYGGGPQETQYF
TRBJ1-1 13 TRBV12-5 CASGNRDSVEAFF
TRBJ2-2 16 TRBV7-9 CASSLFGLRGSGELFF
TRBJ2-7 13 TRBV20-1 CSAETGVSVEQYF
TRBJ1-2 12 TRBV18 CASSPGNYGYTF
TRBJ2-2 15 TRBV5-1 CASSSQGAGTGELFF
TRBJ1-1 15 TRBV7-2 CASSESRVSYTEAFF
TRBJ2-7 14 TRBV5-1 CASSWTSGNYEQYF
TRBJ2-4 14 TRBV5-4 CASSWGTNQNIQYF
TRBJ2-6 18 TRBV14 CASSQVKASRSGANVLTF
TRBJ1-1 14 TRBV5-1 CASSLQGRNTEAFF
TRBJ2-1 15 TRBV5-1 CASSGGQGPWDEQFF
TRBJ1-5 15 TRBV3-1 CASSQDTQPNQPQHF
TRBJ2-2 18 TRBV6-2/TRBV6-3 CASSYSATGGYLSGELFF
TRBJ1-2 15 TRBV9 CASSAGGYSFDGYTF
TRBJ1-2 13 TRBV20-1 CSASRTEDYGYTF
TRBJ2-1 14 TRBV5-1 CASSSGTGGNEQFF
TRBJ2-5 17 TRBV4-3 CASSQELSIGIGETQYF
TRBJ1-5 14 TRBV4-3 CASSQELGDQPQHF
TRBJ1-5 14 TRBV6-5 CASSPWYGTQPQHF
TRBJ1-3 16 TRBV20-1 CSASYPPGLRGNTIYF
TRBJ2-3 15 TRBV4-3 CASSQHRQPTDTQYF
TRBJ2-3 14 TRBV18 CASSFAVRTDTQYF
TRBJ2-1 16 TRBV11-2 CASSSETSGGPNEQFF
TRBJ1-1 14 TRBV6-5 CASSYSRQNTEAFF
TRBJ2-3 12 TRBV28 CASRLSADTQYF
TRBJ2-5 15 TRBV5-1 CASSRAGTQEETQYF
TRBJ1-2 16 TRBV4-2 CASSQEGQTFNYGYTF
TRBJ2-3 16 TRBV11-2 CASSLVGVRGTDTQYF
TRBJ1-1 13 TRBV14 CASSQEGIGGAFF
TRBJ2-1 13 TRBV24-1 CATSDSLYDEQFF
TRBJ2-5 16 TRBV20-1 CSARDENVGGAGTQYF
TRBJ2-3 13 TRBV5-8 CASSSIRGSQQYF
TRBJ1-1 13 TRBV6-1 CASSVAGATEAFF
TRBJ1-4 12 TRBV11-2 CASSRDREKLFF
TRBJ1-2 13 TRBV20-1 CSARVPGGLGYTF
TRBJ2-1 15 TRBV7-2 CASSLGPASGNEQFF
TRBJ2-3 16 TRBV11-2 CASRTTSGGSTDTQYF
TRBJ1-6 13 TRBV7-3 CASSVDRDSPLHF
TRBJ1-4 12 TRBV12-3/TRBV12-4 CASRTEDLKLFF
TRBJ1-6 15 TRBV12-3/TRBV12-4 CASSLEQGASSPLHF
TRBJ2-3 16 TRBV11-2 CASSLIAGARTDTQYF
TRBJ1-1 16 TRBV4-3 CASSHRPGRGNTEAFF
TRBJ2-1 19 TRBV7-6 CASSLRIRVAGGRYNEQFF
TRBJ2-4 14 TRBV7-6 CASSYGPAKNIQYF
TRBJ1-5 13 TRBV27 CASRDRGNQPQHF
TRBJ1-2 14 TRBV7-2 CASIGEGSLYGYTF